The 26 T cell receptor beta chains reported below all come from one sample, sequenced in a study of cytomegalovirus exposure and HLA in healthy donors. Researchers ran the PCR with 60 Vbeta and 13 Jbeta primers. Produced via immunoSEQ multiplex PCR; TCRdb's table is partial and in-frame only. Of some 150,000 clones in the sample, roughly 80% were seen once. The sequenced sample was PBMCs. The receptors were gathered from a woman aged 18-29 years in good health and CMV-seronegative.

Only a few counts were recorded for this clone. V usage is TRBV25-1 and J usage is TRBJ1-4; 7 bases line up with TRBD1. CDR3 length equals 15 residues. Germline lookup yields CDR1 MGHDK and CDR2 SYGVNS. V lost 4 bases and J lost 4; bases outside the gene matches: 6. The CDR3 nucleotides read TGTGCCAGCAGTGGCGGGACAGCCGTTAATGAAAAACTGTTTTTT. Amino acids: CASSGGTAVNEKLFF. The entire variable domain, with the rest obtained from reference TRBV25-1 and TRBJ1-4, is as follows: EADIYQTPRYLVIGTGKKITLECSQTMGHDKMYWYQQDPGMELHLIHYSYGVNSTEKGDLSSESTVSRIRTEHFPLTLESARPSHTSQYLCASSGGTAVNEKLFFGSGTQLSVL.

This chain uses TRBV10-3 with TRBJ2-2, with TRBD1 identical over 11 bases. The CDR3 has 15 residues. J was trimmed by 5 bases and V by 6 bases; bases with no gene match: 5. Germline CDR1 reads ENHRY; CDR2 reads SYGVKD. CDR3 nucleotides: TGTGCCATCAGGCCAGGGACAGGGGGGACCGGGGAGCTGTTTTTT. This gives the protein CAIRPGTGGTGELFF.

The rearrangement joins TRBV27 to TRBJ1-5; D remains unclear. Trimming took 8 bases from V and 4 from J, leaving 6 bases between them. CDR1 is MNHEY and CDR2 is SMNVEV in the germline V gene (reference sequence). The CDR3 covers 11 residues. The CDR3 sequence: CASGRNQPQHF. CDR3 bases: TGTGCCAGCGGCAGGAATCAGCCCCAGCATTTT.

The chain couples TRBV30 to TRBJ1-1; D might be TRBD1 (6 bases). The CDR3 extends over 18 amino acids. Trimming stripped 0 bases from V and 11 bases from J, with 31 bases between. Germline assignment: CDR1 GTSNPN and CDR2 SVGIG (reference sequence). CDR3 DNA sequence: TGTGCCTGGAGTGTATATAGTCCCCTGGGGGCCAGAAGTCGAACGGCTTTCTTT. Its protein product is CAWSVYSPLGARSRTAFF.

The CDR3 region is CASGLTSGSTNEQFF. The DNA for the CDR3 is TGTGCCAGCGGCCTAACTAGCGGGAGTACCAATGAGCAGTTCTTC. The chain uses TRBV7-3 and TRBJ2-1, with 11 bases aligning to TRBD2. The V gene's germline CDR1 is SGHTA and CDR2 FQGTGA. Trimming removed 8 bases from V and 6 bases from J; junction bases left unmatched: 9. This CDR3 contains 15 residues. Full variable domain (remainder filled in from reference TRBV7-3 and TRBJ2-1): GAGVSQTPSNKVTEKGKYVELRCDPISGHTALYWYRQSLGQGPEFLIYFQGTGAADDSGLPNDRFFAVRPEGSVSTLKIQRTERGDSAVYLCASGLTSGSTNEQFFGPGTRLTVL.

This clone was counted between two and nine times. V usage is TRBV2 and J usage is TRBJ1-1, with TRBD1 identical over 8 bases. The germline V gene encodes CDR1 SNHLY and CDR2 FYNNEI. CDR3 length: 17 amino acids. The V and J ends lost 0 bases and 0 bases, in that order; junction bases with no gene match: 6. The CDR3 protein is CASSEALGGQVNTEAFF. CDR3 in DNA: TGTGCCAGCAGTGAAGCGCTGGGGGGACAGGTGAACACTGAAGCTTTCTTT.

This clone has only a few counts. The genes are TRBV10-2 and TRBJ2-5; TRBD1 matches 8 bases. The J call may be incorrect, as the DNA end agrees better with TRBJ2-7. Germline CDR1 and CDR2: WSHSY and SAAADI. This CDR3 spans 14 amino acids. CDR3 DNA sequence: TGCGCCAGCAGTCCTATCGGACAGGGAGTCGAGCAGTACTTC. It codes for CASSPIGQGVEQYF.

The chain couples TRBV29-1 to TRBJ2-5; D is unclear. The length of the CDR3 is 13 residues. CDR1 is SQVTM, CDR2 ANQGSEA, per germline. The ends were cut back, 4 bases at V and 1 base at J, with 10 bases in the middle. The CDR3 loop reads CSVVYRTQETQYF. CDR3 sequence (DNA): TGCAGCGTTGTGTACAGAACCCAAGAGACCCAGTACTTC.

V is TRBV11-2 and J is TRBJ2-1; TRBD2 aligns across 11 bases. This CDR3 has 15 amino acids. J lost 4 bases, V lost 6 bases, and 5 bases had no gene match. The germline V gene has CDR1 SGHAT and CDR2 FQNNGV. CDR3 coding DNA: TGTGCCAGCAGAACGGGACTAGCGGATTACAATGAGCAGTTCTTC. This codes for CASRTGLADYNEQFF.

V and J are TRBV7-3 and TRBJ2-5; TRBD2 matches at 7 bases. This CDR3 is 17 amino acids long. The germline CDR1 and CDR2 sequences are SGHTA and FQGTGA. V trimming: 1 base; J trimming: 4 bases; junction bases outside the gene matches: 12. CDR3 loop: CASSLNGPRLAGETQYF. Written as DNA, the CDR3 is TGTGCCAGCAGCTTAAACGGGCCCCGACTAGCAGGAGAGACCCAGTACTTC.

The chain recombines TRBV19 with TRBJ2-7; D may be TRBD2 (5 bases). Germline V gene sequence: CDR1 LNHDA, CDR2 SQIVND (reference sequence). The V gene lost 3 bases and the J gene lost 3 bases, with 9 bases spanning the gap. CDR3 length: 13 amino acids. CDR3 region: CASSIQAGYEQYF. The CDR3 region has the DNA TGTGCCAGTAGTATCCAGGCGGGCTACGAGCAGTACTTC.

Written as DNA, the CDR3 is TGTGCCAGCAGTCGGGCTAGCGGGAGTGTCTACGAGCAGTACTTC. This sequence encodes CASSRASGSVYEQYF. The rearrangement joins TRBV9 to TRBJ2-7, with 10 positions matching TRBD2. V was clipped by 5 bases and J by 3 bases; unmatched bases: 8. This CDR3 has 15 amino acids. CDR1 and CDR2 (germline): SGDLS, YYNGEE.

The V and J genes are TRBV10-3 and TRBJ2-1, with a weak D call TRBD2 (6 bases). The CDR3 consists of 15 residues. With 5 bases removed from V and 0 bases from J, the gap between germline ends came to 11 bases. CDR1 is ENHRY, CDR2 SYGVKD, per germline. The CDR3: CAISRDLSSYNEQFF. CDR3 bases: TGTGCCATCAGTAGGGACTTGAGCTCCTACAATGAGCAGTTCTTC.

Note on this clone: The junction departs from the called germline gene at one end, perhaps through a read error. This chain joins TRBV27 and TRBJ1-5; no clear D gene. CDR1 and CDR2 from the germline V gene are MNHEY and SMNVEV (reference sequence). The CDR3 extends over 16 amino acids. In DNA form, the CDR3 reads TGTGCCGGCAGTCCACGACAAGAATATAGCAATCAGCCCCAGCATTTT. Its translation: CAGSPRQEYSNQPQHF.

This chain joins TRBV10-2 and TRBJ1-1, with D maybe TRBD1 (5 bases). Looked up from germline, CDR1 is WSHSY and CDR2 is SAAADI. Between the trimmed V and J ends, which lost 5 bases and 5 bases, there was a span of 9 bases. This CDR3 contains 12 residues. CDR3 sequence reads: CASSSGYTEAFF. The DNA of the CDR3 is TGCGCCAGCAGTTCAGGGTATACTGAAGCTTTCTTT.

This chain uses TRBV5-1 with TRBJ2-1; a possible D gene is TRBD1 (6 bases). The CDR3 is 15 residues long. Germline V gene sequence: CDR1 SGHRS, CDR2 YFSETQ. Trimming stripped 0 bases from V and 2 bases from J, with 9 bases between. The CDR3 region has the DNA TGCGCCAGCAGCTTGGGAGGGGGTCCCTACAATGAGCAGTTCTTC. Protein sequence: CASSLGGGPYNEQFF.

The chain is built from TRBV13 and TRBJ2-2; the D gene is possibly TRBD2 (6 bases). The CDR3 consists of 15 residues. Germline V gene sequence: CDR1 PRHDT, CDR2 FYEKMQ (reference sequence). Trimming shortened V by 5 bases and J by 3 bases, and 13 bases separated the two germline ends. The CDR3, as DNA: TGTGCCAGCAGCATTACCGGGACTCACACCGGGGAGCTGTTTTTT. This sequence encodes CASSITGTHTGELFF. Full variable domain (rest looked up from reference TRBV13 and TRBJ2-2): AAGVIQSPRHLIKEKRETATLKCYPIPRHDTVYWYQQGPGQDPQFLISFYEKMQSDKGSIPDRFSAQQFSDYHSELNMSSLELGDSALYFCASSITGTHTGELFFGEGSRLTVL.

This clone occurred once. V usage is TRBV10-1 and J usage is TRBJ1-2; no clear D. The V end was cut by 6 bases, the J end by 6 bases, with 8 bases between. CDR3 length equals 11 residues. The germline V gene has CDR1 WNHNN and CDR2 SYGVQD (reference sequence). CDR3 loop: CASRHKHGYTF. The CDR3 DNA reads TGCGCCAGCAGGCACAAACATGGCTACACCTTC.

This clone was counted a single time. The V call is TRBV6-1, the J call TRBJ1-5; 9 bases line up with TRBD1. The CDR3 spans 17 residues. Germline CDR1 reads MNHNS; CDR2 reads SASEGT. J was trimmed by 0 bases and V by 6 bases; bases with no gene match: 9. The CDR3 is CASREQGAELSNQPQHF. CDR3 nucleotide sequence: TGTGCCAGCAGGGAACAGGGGGCAGAACTTAGCAATCAGCCCCAGCATTTT.

This sequence joins TRBV27 and TRBJ2-7; 7 nucleotides line up with TRBD1. CDR1 is MNHEY, CDR2 SMNVEV, per germline (reference sequence). The CDR3 loop spans 15 amino acids. Trimming took 2 bases from V and 6 from J; bases not matched to a gene: 10. This chain's CDR3 is CASSLLGQFGSEQYF. The CDR3 nucleotides read TGTGCCAGCAGTTTACTGGGACAGTTTGGTAGCGAGCAGTACTTC.

The chain links TRBV10-1 to TRBJ1-1, with 8 bases lining up with TRBD1. The V gene end was trimmed by 2 bases and the J gene end by 3 bases; junction bases not matched to a gene: 11. The length of the CDR3 is 17 residues. CDR1 is WNHNN, CDR2 SYGVQD, per germline (reference sequence). In nucleotides, the CDR3 is TGCGCCAGCAGTGAGGCGATCGACAGGGGTGGGGACACTGAAGCTTTCTTT. It codes for CASSEAIDRGGDTEAFF.

This sequence joins TRBV29-1 and TRBJ1-2; TRBD1 matches at 8 bases. Per germline, CDR1 SQVTM and CDR2 ANQGSEA. The CDR3 is made up of 12 amino acids. The ends lost 6 bases at V and 8 bases at J; junction bases unmatched: 8. For the CDR3, the DNA is TGCAGCGTCCCGACAGGGGATGGAGGCTACACCTTC. Protein product: CSVPTGDGGYTF.

The CDR3 reads CASSSTGRAEETQYF. CDR3 DNA sequence: TGTGCCAGCAGCTCCACCGGGAGGGCGGAAGAGACCCAGTACTTC. The J gene is TRBJ2-5, the V gene TRBV11-1, with 8 bases lining up with TRBD2. The ends lost 4 bases at V and 3 bases at J; junction bases unmatched: 7. From germline, CDR1 is SGHAT and CDR2 FQDESV (reference sequence). The CDR3 spans 15 residues.

The chain couples TRBV7-3 to TRBJ2-2; D is ambiguous. CDR3 size: 15 residues. The germline gives CDR1 SGHTA, CDR2 FQGTGA. V was clipped by 1 base and J by 1 base, with 7 bases between them. The chain's CDR3 is CASSLMAVNTGELFF. CDR3 sequence (DNA): TGTGCCAGCAGCTTAATGGCGGTGAACACCGGGGAGCTGTTTTTT.

The V and J genes are TRBV5-1 and TRBJ1-1; the match to TRBD1 covers 9 bases. V gave up 4 bases and J gave up 5 bases; unmatched junction bases: 12. This CDR3 spans 16 amino acids. Germline CDR1 SGHRS, CDR2 YFSETQ. CDR3 coding DNA: TGCGCCAGCAGCCCCGGACAGGGGTTGAGTGGGACTGAAGCTTTCTTT. It is translated as CASSPGQGLSGTEAFF.

The chain uses TRBV28 and TRBJ1-5; D unclear. Germline CDR1 reads MDHEN; CDR2 reads SYDVKM. This CDR3 has 9 residues. V lost 8 bases and J lost 8, with 4 bases in between. The CDR3 DNA follows: TGTGCCAGCTCGGAGCCCCAGCATTTT. Translation gives CASSEPQHF.